This TCR beta chain was recorded in a study of CD8 T cells in Susac syndrome. Points from the study as a whole: As the study acknowledged, the number of individuals in its TCR sequencing and HLA analysis was relatively small.

CDR1 and CDR2 (germline): SQVTM, ANQGSEA. Trimming took off 7 bases at V and 5 bases at J, with 11 bases between the two ends. CDR3 length equals 12 residues. Sequencing of TCR beta was performed on blood CD8+ T cells and on blood CD4+ T cells. It was with random hexamers that 0.5 to 1 ug RNA was reverse transcribed. TCRdb analysed the immunoSEQ multiplex PCR reads with MiXCR anew, one entry per CDR3 protein. The sample contains approximately 120,000 distinct CDR3 sequences, around 97% of which appear only once. Points on this clonotype: The antigen is unknown.

The sequence came from a human donor in good health. This chain joins TRBV29-1 and TRBJ2-2; the D is unclear. The sequencing input was CD4+ T cells from PBMCs. The CDR3 here is CSGRTATGELFF. In DNA, the CDR3 is TGCAGCGGAAGGACGGCAACCGGGGAGCTGTTTTTT.